A selection of T cell receptor beta chains follows, all from one sample in a study of cytomegalovirus exposure and HLA in healthy donors. Sequencing used immunoSEQ multiplex PCR; TCRdb keeps in-frame clones, though not all of them. The data hold some 65,000 clones, with 60% to 80% observed a single time. Sequenced material: PBMCs. These receptors were obtained from a girl aged 10-17 years in good health and CMV-seropositive. Each CDR3 is given without its conserved first and last residue.

j_call,v_call,cdr3_aa
TRBJ2-7,TRBV29-1,SVEVIEAATYEQY
TRBJ1-1,TRBV5-1,ASQGGDTNTEAF
TRBJ2-7,TRBV6-5,ASSRDPGQEQY
TRBJ2-7,TRBV7-8,ASSPGQSYEQY
TRBJ1-5,TRBV29-1,SVGTGVNQPQH
TRBJ2-1,TRBV5-1,ASSQSSGSHNEQF
TRBJ2-6,TRBV7-9,ASNHQRGNAGANVLT
TRBJ1-5,TRBV6-1,ASSGAGERPQH
TRBJ2-7,TRBV4-1,ASSQVGRVPYEQY
TRBJ2-5,TRBV4-2,ASSQEMRGLIETQY
TRBJ2-7,TRBV7-9,ASSMGGGSSYEQY